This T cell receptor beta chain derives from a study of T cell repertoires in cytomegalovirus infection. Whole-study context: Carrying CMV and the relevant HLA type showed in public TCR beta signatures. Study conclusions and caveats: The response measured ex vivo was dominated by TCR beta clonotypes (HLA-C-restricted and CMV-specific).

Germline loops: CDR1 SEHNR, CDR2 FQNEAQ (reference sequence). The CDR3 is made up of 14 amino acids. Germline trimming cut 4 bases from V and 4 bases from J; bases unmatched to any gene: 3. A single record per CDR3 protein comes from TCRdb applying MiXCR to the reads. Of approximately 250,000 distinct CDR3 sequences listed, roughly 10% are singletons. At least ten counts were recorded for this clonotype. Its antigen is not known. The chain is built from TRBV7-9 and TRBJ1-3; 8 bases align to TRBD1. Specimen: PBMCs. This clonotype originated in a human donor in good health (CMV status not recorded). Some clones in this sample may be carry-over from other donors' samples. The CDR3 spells CASSSQGAGNTIYF. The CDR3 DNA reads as TGTGCCAGCAGCTCCCAGGGGGCCGGAAACACCATATATTTT.